These 32 T cell receptor beta chains were sequenced from one sample in a study of blood T cells in healthy people across ages. PCR was performed a second time for 7 to 11 cycles using a sample-barcoded 5' primer and a J-beta primer mix. TCRdb re-analysed the 5' RACE reads in MiXCR, keeping a single row per CDR3 protein. The sample holds more than 1,400,000 distinct CDR3 sequences, about 43% seen once. Sequences were obtained from blood. These receptors were obtained from a woman aged 18-29 years in good health.

This chain uses TRBV28 with TRBJ2-7; perhaps TRBD1 as D (5 bases). Trimming removed 5 bases at V and 7 bases at J, with 12 bases between. Looked up from germline, CDR1 is MDHEN and CDR2 is SYDVKM. The CDR3 extends over 12 amino acids. CDR3 nucleotide sequence: TGTGCCAGCAGTCTCCCCAGACAGGAGCAGTACTTC. Its translation is CASSLPRQEQYF. Full variable domain (rest looked up from reference TRBV28 and TRBJ2-7): DVKVTQSSRYLVKRTGEKVFLECVQDMDHENMFWYRQDPGLGLRLIYFSYDVKMKEKGDIPEGYSVSREKKERFSLILESASTNQTSMYLCASSLPRQEQYFGPGTRLTVT.

The chain has TRBV7-2 and TRBJ2-1, with D possibly being TRBD1 (5 bases). Trimming pared 2 bases from V and 0 bases from J, leaving 11 bases between. This CDR3 has 16 residues. Germline-derived CDR1 and CDR2 are SGHTA and FQGNSA. The CDR3 is CASSLSGASSYNEQFF. In DNA form, the CDR3 reads TGTGCCAGCAGCTTAAGTGGGGCGAGCTCCTACAATGAGCAGTTCTTC.

V is TRBV6-1 and J is TRBJ1-2; perhaps TRBD1 as D (6 bases). Germline CDR1 reads MNHNS; CDR2 reads SASEGT. Trimming took off 6 bases at V and 7 bases at J, with 9 bases between the two ends. CDR3 length equals 11 residues. CDR3 residues: CASREDSGYTF. The CDR3 coding sequence is TGTGCCAGCAGGGAGGACAGTGGCTACACCTTC.

V is TRBV6-1 and J is TRBJ2-1; 9 positions agree with TRBD2. Germline V gives CDR1 MNHNS, CDR2 SASEGT. The V gene end was trimmed by 3 bases and the J gene end by 12 bases; junction bases not matched to a gene: 6. CDR3 size: 13 residues. CDR3 region: CASSDGLALGQFF. The DNA of the CDR3 is TGTGCCAGCAGTGACGGACTAGCGTTGGGGCAGTTCTTC.

Concerning this clonotype: The conserved phenylalanine or tryptophan is not found at the CDR3 terminus, so this likely reflects a read error. This chain links TRBV29-1 with TRBJ2-5, with TRBD1 matching over 8 bases. The germline V gene encodes CDR1 SQVTM and CDR2 ANQGSEA. Trimming cost V 1 base and J 3 bases; bases outside gene matches: 4. The CDR3 consists of 14 residues. The CDR3 spells CSVEGTGWEETQYY. CDR3 nucleotide sequence: TGCAGCGTTGAAGGGACAGGGTGGGAAGAGACCCAGTACTAC.

This chain uses TRBV5-1 with TRBJ2-7; 7 bases agree with TRBD1. Germline CDR1 reads SGHRS; CDR2 reads YFSETQ. This CDR3 has 14 residues. J was trimmed by 3 bases and V by 5 bases; bases with no gene match: 8. The chain's CDR3 is CASRWRTGDYEQYF. CDR3 nucleotide sequence: TGCGCCAGCAGATGGAGGACAGGCGACTACGAGCAGTACTTC.

The chain links TRBV6-4 to TRBJ1-2; D remains unclear. V lost 0 bases and J 4 bases, leaving 15 bases between the germline ends. This CDR3 comprises 16 residues. Germline CDR1 reads MRHNA; CDR2 reads SNTAGT. The CDR3 region is CASSDSLRVGIYGYTF. The CDR3, as DNA: TGTGCCAGCAGTGACTCCTTAAGGGTAGGGATCTATGGCTACACCTTC.

This chain connects TRBV14 to TRBJ2-1, with 10 bases that match TRBD1. J gave up 9 bases and V 0 bases, and 11 bases lay outside the gene matches. The CDR3 covers 17 residues. Germline values: CDR1 SGHDN, CDR2 FVKESK. In nucleotides, the CDR3 is TGTGCCAGCAGCCAAGATAGTACGGACAGGGGGTTTTTTGAGCAGTTCTTC. This gives the protein CASSQDSTDRGFFEQFF. The full variable domain, completed using reference TRBV14 and TRBJ2-1, is EAGVTQFPSHSVIEKGQTVTLRCDPISGHDNLYWYRRVMGKEIKFLLHFVKESKQDESGMPNNRFLAERTGGTYSTLKVQPAELEDSGVYFCASSQDSTDRGFFEQFFGPGTRLTVL.

The rearrangement links TRBV7-9 to TRBJ2-1; no clear D. Germline CDR1 and CDR2: SEHNR and FQNEAQ (reference sequence). V was shortened by 5 bases and J by 10 bases, with 12 bases between the two germline ends. There are 12 residues in the CDR3. Here the CDR3 DNA reads TGTGCCAGCAGCCCGTGGCAGTACGAGCAGTTCTTC. It translates to CASSPWQYEQFF.

This chain links TRBV5-1 with TRBJ2-7; TRBD1 is a possible D gene (6 bases). The V gene's germline CDR1 is SGHRS and CDR2 YFSETQ. V lost 0 bases, J lost 2 bases, and 9 bases lay in between. This CDR3 contains 14 residues. CDR3 region: CASSLEGDPYEQYF. Written as DNA, the CDR3 is TGCGCCAGCAGCTTGGAGGGGGATCCCTACGAGCAGTACTTC.

The chain employs TRBV9 and TRBJ2-7, with D unresolved. The V gene's germline CDR1 is SGDLS and CDR2 YYNGEE. The V gene lost 5 bases and the J gene lost 2 bases, with 11 bases spanning the gap. The CDR3 covers 13 residues. DNA of the CDR3: TGTGCCAGCAGAACCGGGCCCCCCTACGAGCAGTACTTC. Protein product: CASRTGPPYEQYF.

The gene calls are TRBV21-1 and TRBJ1-2; the table's D call TRBD1 went unverified against the DNA. TRBV21-1 is a pseudogene locus. The CDR3 is 12 amino acids. CDR3 sequence (DNA): TGTGCCAGCATGGGGGGTCCCTATGGCTACACCTTC. Translation: CASMGGPYGYTF.

The rearrangement links TRBV20-1 to TRBJ1-4; D possibly corresponds to TRBD1 (5 bases). CDR1 is DFQATT, CDR2 SNEGSKA, per germline (reference sequence). The CDR3 contains 14 residues. V dropped 7 bases and J dropped 0 bases, with 12 bases sitting between them. This chain's CDR3 is CSVSGTSTNEKLFF. The CDR3 DNA reads as TGCAGTGTGTCAGGGACCTCAACTAATGAAAAACTGTTTTTT.

The chain employs TRBV4-2 and TRBJ2-1, with D unclear. The CDR3 is made up of 14 amino acids. Germline V gene sequence: CDR1 LGHNA, CDR2 YNFKEQ. Trimming pared 4 bases from V and 10 bases from J, leaving 17 bases between. The CDR3 DNA reads as TGTGCCAGCAGCCCCCTGAGTACCCGTGGAGAGCAGTTCTTC. The encoded protein is CASSPLSTRGEQFF.

The chain joins TRBV28 to TRBJ2-7; D gene unclear. This CDR3 region has 15 residues. From germline, CDR1 is MDHEN and CDR2 SYDVKM. V shed 2 bases and J shed 7 bases, with 18 bases lying between them. The CDR3 region is CASSLHSRINNEQYF. The CDR3 coding sequence is TGTGCCAGCAGTTTACATAGTCGTATCAATAATGAGCAGTACTTC.

The V call is TRBV20-1, the J call TRBJ1-4; D gene uncertain. The V gene lost 3 bases and the J gene lost 4 bases, with 15 bases spanning the gap. Germline CDR1 DFQATT, CDR2 SNEGSKA (reference sequence). The CDR3 runs 15 residues. CDR3 in DNA: TGCAGTGCTAGTCCCGGCCGGTACGTTAATGAAAAACTGTTTTTT. Encoded protein: CSASPGRYVNEKLFF.

The chain joins TRBV7-9 to TRBJ2-7; 7 bases fit TRBD1. CDR1 and CDR2 (germline): SEHNR, FQNEAQ (reference sequence). Trimming at V came to 3 bases and at J to 3 bases, leaving 5 bases not matched to a gene. The CDR3 spans 14 residues. The CDR3 spells CASSLYQGVYEQYF. CDR3 nucleotides: TGTGCCAGCAGCTTGTACCAGGGGGTCTACGAGCAGTACTTC.

This clonotype was seen only a few times. The chain employs TRBV21-1 and TRBJ1-4; the DNA was not used to check the table's D call, TRBD1. TRBV21-1 is a known pseudogene. This CDR3 region has 14 residues. CDR3 in amino acids: CASSRSLWGEKLFF. For the CDR3, the DNA is TGTGCCAGCAGCCGATCCCTTTGGGGGGAAAAACTGTTTTTT.

The V gene is TRBV7-3, the J gene TRBJ1-4, with a possible D match to TRBD1 (5 bases). V was cut by 3 bases and J by 8 bases, with 19 bases left in between. The length of the CDR3 is 16 residues. Germline CDR1 reads SGHTA; CDR2 reads FQGTGA. CDR3 loop: CASSLGLGQGPEKLFF. CDR3 sequence (DNA): TGTGCCAGCAGCTTGGGGCTGGGGCAGGGACCCGAAAAACTGTTTTTT.

This clonotype was observed once. Sequence at one end of the junction differs from germline and may be a read error. V is TRBV7-2 and J is TRBJ2-1, with 13 positions matching TRBD2. Germline V CDR1 and CDR2: SGHTA, FQGNSA. This CDR3 has 14 residues. The CDR3 DNA reads TGTGTCAGCAGAGGGACTAGCGGGAACAATGAGCAGTTCTTC. Protein product: CVSRGTSGNNEQFF.

The chain has TRBV6-1 and TRBJ1-5; D gene uncertain. V was shortened by 3 bases and J by 6 bases, with 12 bases between the two germline ends. This CDR3 has 14 residues. In germline, CDR1 is MNHNS, CDR2 SASEGT. CDR3 nucleotide sequence: TGTGCCAGCAGTGAGGCCCCCGGGGTTCAGCCCCAGCATTTT. Encoded protein: CASSEAPGVQPQHF.

The chain couples TRBV12-3 or TRBV12-4 to TRBJ2-1, with D maybe TRBD2 (7 bases). The J call may be in error: the DNA end matches TRBJ2-7 better. The CDR3 loop spans 14 amino acids. Here the CDR3 reads CASSLAGGPNGQYF. The DNA of the CDR3 is TGTGCCAGCAGTTTAGCGGGGGGGCCTAATGGGCAGTACTTC.

This clonotype has just a few counts. The chain uses TRBV10-3 and TRBJ2-1; the D call may be TRBD1 or TRBD2 (6 bases each). The CDR3 spans 19 residues. Deletions cut 2 bases from V and 3 bases from J, with 23 bases between. The germline CDR1 and CDR2 sequences are ENHRY and SYGVKD. The CDR3 sequence is CAISEPGGGGGYGYNEQFF. The CDR3 DNA reads as TGTGCCATCAGTGAGCCAGGAGGAGGAGGGGGTTATGGCTACAATGAGCAGTTCTTC.

This chain connects TRBV5-1 to TRBJ1-1, with 8 bases fitting TRBD1. This CDR3 contains 15 residues. V dropped 4 bases and J dropped 6; count of bases not matched to a gene: 11. CDR1 SGHRS and CDR2 YFSETQ come from the germline V gene. The CDR3 nucleotides read TGCGCCAGCAGCCCCCGGGGCCCACAGGGGGCTGAAGCTTTCTTT. Translating gives CASSPRGPQGAEAFF.

Only a few counts were recorded for this clonotype. The chain uses TRBV7-9 and TRBJ2-1, with unresolved D. The CDR3 totals 15 residues. The germline V gene encodes CDR1 SEHNR and CDR2 FQNEAQ (reference sequence). The V gene lost 3 bases and the J gene lost 5 bases, with 14 bases spanning the gap. CDR3 nucleotides: TGTGCCAGCAGCTTTGGTAGGGCCCCCAACAATGAGCAGTTCTTC. Its protein is CASSFGRAPNNEQFF.

This clonotype was found a few times. This chain uses TRBV12-3 or TRBV12-4 with TRBJ2-3, with TRBD2 matching over 13 bases. This CDR3 comprises 17 residues. With 6 bases clipped from V and 6 bases from J, the junction kept 12 bases outside the gene matches. The CDR3 loop is CASSPIWGLAGRDTQYF. CDR3 coding DNA: TGTGCCAGCAGCCCTATTTGGGGACTAGCGGGGCGGGATACGCAGTATTTT.

The table lists this clonotype with a few counts. The chain combines TRBV14 with TRBJ2-3, with 8 bases identical to TRBD2. The CDR3 has 18 amino acids. Germline lookup yields CDR1 SGHDN and CDR2 FVKESK. The trim removed 0 bases at V and 7 bases at J, leaving 15 bases unmatched. In DNA form, the CDR3 reads TGTGCCAGCAGCCAAGATCCCTGGACTAGCCCAGAATGGAATACGCAGTATTTT. It yields the protein CASSQDPWTSPEWNTQYF.

The J gene is TRBJ2-5, the V gene TRBV29-1; D may be TRBD2 (7 bases). In germline, CDR1 is SQVTM, CDR2 ANQGSEA. This CDR3 is 13 amino acids long. V lost 6 bases to trimming and J lost 9 bases, with 20 bases between them. The DNA of the CDR3 is TGCAGCGTCGGGGGGCACTCGGGGGAGGCCCAGTACTTC. The encoded protein is CSVGGHSGEAQYF.

This clonotype has just one count. The chain is built from TRBV2 and TRBJ2-1; the match to TRBD2 covers 7 bases. This CDR3 contains 15 residues. Germline lookup yields CDR1 SNHLY and CDR2 FYNNEI. After removal of 3 bases from V and 5 bases from J, the junction contained 7 bases not matched to a gene. CDR3 sequence: CASSDSGLGNNEQFF. In DNA, the CDR3 is TGTGCCAGCAGTGATTCCGGACTAGGCAACAATGAGCAGTTCTTC.

The V gene is TRBV9, the J gene TRBJ2-3; 9 bases are shared with TRBD2. There are 15 residues in the CDR3. Germline trimming cut 1 base from V and 4 bases from J; bases unmatched to any gene: 4. CDR1 and CDR2 from the germline V gene are SGDLS and YYNGEE. The chain's CDR3 is CASSVLGGGADTQYF. The CDR3 nucleotides are TGTGCCAGCAGCGTACTGGGCGGGGGGGCAGATACGCAGTATTTT.

Written as DNA, the CDR3 is TGTGCCAGCAGCCAAGATTCGGGGGCGGGGGAGCAGTACTTC. Its translation: CASSQDSGAGEQYF. The chain joins TRBV14 to TRBJ2-7; tentatively, D is TRBD1 or TRBD2 (6 bases each). Per the germline V gene, CDR1 is SGHDN and CDR2 is FVKESK. The V gene lost 0 bases and the J gene lost 7 bases, with 13 bases spanning the gap. The CDR3 has 14 amino acids.

The chain uses TRBV20-1 and TRBJ2-1; TRBD2 might be the D (5 bases). V was pared by 0 bases and J by 1 base, with 10 bases between. Germline V gene lookup returns CDR1 DFQATT and CDR2 SNEGSKA (reference sequence). The CDR3 loop spans 15 amino acids. CDR3 nucleotide sequence: TGCAGTGCTAGAGATTCTCCGGGGTCCTACAATGAGCAGTTCTTC. This codes for CSARDSPGSYNEQFF.